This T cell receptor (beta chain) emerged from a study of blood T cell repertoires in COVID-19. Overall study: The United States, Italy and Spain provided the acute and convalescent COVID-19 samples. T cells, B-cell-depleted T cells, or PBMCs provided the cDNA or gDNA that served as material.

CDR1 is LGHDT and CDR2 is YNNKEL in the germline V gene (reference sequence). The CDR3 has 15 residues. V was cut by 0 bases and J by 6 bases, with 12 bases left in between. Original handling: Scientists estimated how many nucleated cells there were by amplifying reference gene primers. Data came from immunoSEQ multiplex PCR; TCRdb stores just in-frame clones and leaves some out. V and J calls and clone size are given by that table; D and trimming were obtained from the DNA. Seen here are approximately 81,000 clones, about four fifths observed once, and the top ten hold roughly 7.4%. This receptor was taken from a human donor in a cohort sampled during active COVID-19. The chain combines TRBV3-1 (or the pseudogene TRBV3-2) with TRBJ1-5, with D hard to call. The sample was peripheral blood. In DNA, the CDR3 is TGTGCCAGCAGCCAAGATGGTCGGAGGGTTCAGCCCCAGCATTTT. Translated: CASSQDGRRVQPQHF.